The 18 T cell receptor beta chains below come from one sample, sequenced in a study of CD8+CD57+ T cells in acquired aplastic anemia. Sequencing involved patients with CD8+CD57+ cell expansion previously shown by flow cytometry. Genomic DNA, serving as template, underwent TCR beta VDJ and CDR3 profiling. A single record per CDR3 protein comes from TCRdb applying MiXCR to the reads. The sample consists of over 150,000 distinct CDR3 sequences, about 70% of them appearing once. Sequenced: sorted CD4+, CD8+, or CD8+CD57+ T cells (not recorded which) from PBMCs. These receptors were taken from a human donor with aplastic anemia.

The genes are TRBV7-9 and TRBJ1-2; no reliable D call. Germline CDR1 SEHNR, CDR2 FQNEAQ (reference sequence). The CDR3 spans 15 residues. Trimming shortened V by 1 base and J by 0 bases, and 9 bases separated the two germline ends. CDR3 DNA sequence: TGTGCCAGCAGCTTAGTGCAGGAACCTAACTATGGCTACACCTTC. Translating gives CASSLVQEPNYGYTF. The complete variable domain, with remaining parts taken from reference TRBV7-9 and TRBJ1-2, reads DTGVSQNPRHKITKRGQNVTFRCDPISEHNRLYWYRQTLGQGPEFLTYFQNEAQLEKSRLLSDRFSAERPKGSFSTLEIQRTEQGDSAMYLCASSLVQEPNYGYTFGSGTRLTVV.

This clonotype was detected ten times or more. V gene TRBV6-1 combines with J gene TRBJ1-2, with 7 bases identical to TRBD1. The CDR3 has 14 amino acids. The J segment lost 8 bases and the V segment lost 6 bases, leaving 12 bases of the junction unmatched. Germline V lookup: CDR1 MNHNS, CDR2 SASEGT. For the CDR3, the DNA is TGTGCCAGCAGCAATCCTCACAGGGGCCGCGGCTACACCTTC. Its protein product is CASSNPHRGRGYTF.

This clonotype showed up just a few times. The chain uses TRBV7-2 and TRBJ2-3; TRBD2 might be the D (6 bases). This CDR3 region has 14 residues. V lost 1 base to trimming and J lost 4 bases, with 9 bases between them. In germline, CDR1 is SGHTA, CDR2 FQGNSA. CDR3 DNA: TGTGCCAGCAGCTTAGGGGGAGGAGCAGATACGCAGTATTTT. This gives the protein CASSLGGGADTQYF.

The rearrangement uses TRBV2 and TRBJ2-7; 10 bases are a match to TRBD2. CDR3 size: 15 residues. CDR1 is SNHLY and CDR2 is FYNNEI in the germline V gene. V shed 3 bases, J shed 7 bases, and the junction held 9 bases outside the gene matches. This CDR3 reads CASSERGAGGLEQYF. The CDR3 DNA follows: TGTGCCAGCAGTGAGCGGGGAGCGGGGGGGCTTGAGCAGTACTTC.

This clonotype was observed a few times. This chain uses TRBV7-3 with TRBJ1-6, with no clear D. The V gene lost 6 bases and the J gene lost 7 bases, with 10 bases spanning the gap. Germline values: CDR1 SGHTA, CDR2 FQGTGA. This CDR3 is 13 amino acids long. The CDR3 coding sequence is TGTGCCAGCAGTTTCGAGGAAAATTCACCCCTCCACTTT. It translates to CASSFEENSPLHF.

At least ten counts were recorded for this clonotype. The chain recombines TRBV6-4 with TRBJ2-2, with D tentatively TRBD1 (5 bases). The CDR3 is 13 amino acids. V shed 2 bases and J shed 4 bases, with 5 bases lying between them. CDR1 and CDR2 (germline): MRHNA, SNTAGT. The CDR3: CASSDGATGELFF. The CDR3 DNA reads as TGTGCCAGCAGTGACGGGGCCACCGGGGAGCTGTTTTTT.

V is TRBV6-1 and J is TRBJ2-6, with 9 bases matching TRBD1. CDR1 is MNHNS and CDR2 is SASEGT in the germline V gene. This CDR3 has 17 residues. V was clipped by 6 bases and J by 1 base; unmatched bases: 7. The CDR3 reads CASRGTGKISGANVLTF. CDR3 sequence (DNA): TGTGCCAGCAGAGGGACAGGGAAAATTTCTGGGGCCAACGTCCTGACTTTC.

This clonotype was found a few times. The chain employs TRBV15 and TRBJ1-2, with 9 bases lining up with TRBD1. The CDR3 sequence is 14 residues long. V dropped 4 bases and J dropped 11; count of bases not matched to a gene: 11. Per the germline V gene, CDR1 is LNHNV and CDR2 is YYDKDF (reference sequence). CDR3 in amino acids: CATSKDRDRVGYTF. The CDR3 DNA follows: TGTGCCACCAGCAAAGACCGGGACAGGGTAGGGTACACCTTC. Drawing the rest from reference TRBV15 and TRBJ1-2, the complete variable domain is DAMVIQNPRYQVTQFGKPVTLSCSQTLNHNVMYWYQQKSSQAPKLLFHYYDKDFNNEADTPDNFQSRRPNTSFCFLDIRSPGLGDTAMYLCATSKDRDRVGYTFGSGTRLTVV.

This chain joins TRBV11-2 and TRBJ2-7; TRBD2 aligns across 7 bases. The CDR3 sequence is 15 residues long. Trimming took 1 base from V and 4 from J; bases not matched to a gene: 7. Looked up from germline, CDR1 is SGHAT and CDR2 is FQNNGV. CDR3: CASSLVITSVYEQYF. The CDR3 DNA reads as TGTGCCAGCAGCTTAGTTATCACTAGCGTATACGAGCAGTACTTC. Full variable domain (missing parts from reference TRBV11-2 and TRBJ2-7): EAGVAQSPRYKIIEKRQSVAFWCNPISGHATLYWYQQILGQGPKLLIQFQNNGVVDDSQLPKDRFSAERLKGVDSTLKIQPAKLEDSAVYLCASSLVITSVYEQYFGPGTRLTVT.

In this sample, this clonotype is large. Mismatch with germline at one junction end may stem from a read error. The CDR3 spells CASSPETQEAQYF. The DNA of the CDR3 is TGTGCCAGTAGCCCAGAAACCCAAGAGGCCCAGTACTTC. The V gene is TRBV19, the J gene TRBJ2-5, with D hard to call. In germline, CDR1 is LNHDA, CDR2 SQIVND (reference sequence). The CDR3 has 13 residues. Full variable domain (outside the CDR3, taken from reference TRBV19 and TRBJ2-5): DGGITQSPKYLFRKEGQNVTLSCEQNLNHDAMYWYRQDPGQGLRLIYYSQIVNDFQKGDIAEGYSVSREKKESFPLTVTSAQKNPTAFYLCASSPETQEAQYFGPGTRLLVL.

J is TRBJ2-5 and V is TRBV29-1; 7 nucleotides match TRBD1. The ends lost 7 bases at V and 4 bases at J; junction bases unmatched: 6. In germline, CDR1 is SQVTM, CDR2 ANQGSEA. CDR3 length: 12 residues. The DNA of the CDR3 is TGCAGCGCATCGACAGGGCGAGAGACCCAGTACTTC. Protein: CSASTGRETQYF.

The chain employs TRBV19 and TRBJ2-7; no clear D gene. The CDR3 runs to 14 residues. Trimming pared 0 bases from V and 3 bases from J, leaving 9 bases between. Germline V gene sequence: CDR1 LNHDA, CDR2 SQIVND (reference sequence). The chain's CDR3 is CASSIDLQGYEQYF. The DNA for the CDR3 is TGTGCCAGTAGTATAGATCTACAAGGCTACGAGCAGTACTTC.

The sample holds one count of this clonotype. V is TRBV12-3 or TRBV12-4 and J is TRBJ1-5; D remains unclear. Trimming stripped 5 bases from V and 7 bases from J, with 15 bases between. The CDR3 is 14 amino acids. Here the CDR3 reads CASSIVHTDQPQHF. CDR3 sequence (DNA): TGTGCCAGCAGTATTGTGCATACAGACCAGCCCCAGCATTTT.

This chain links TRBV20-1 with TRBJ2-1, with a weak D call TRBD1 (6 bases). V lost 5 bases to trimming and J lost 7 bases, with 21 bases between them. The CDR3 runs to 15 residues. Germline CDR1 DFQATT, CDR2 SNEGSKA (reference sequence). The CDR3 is CSASYQGGGRNEQFF. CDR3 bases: TGCAGTGCTTCCTATCAAGGGGGTGGAAGGAATGAGCAGTTCTTC.

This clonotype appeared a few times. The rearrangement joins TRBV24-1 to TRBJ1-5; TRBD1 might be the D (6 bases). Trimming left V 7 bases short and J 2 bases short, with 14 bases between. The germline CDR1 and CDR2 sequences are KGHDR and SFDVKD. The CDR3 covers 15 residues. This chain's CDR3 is CATRDGGGGNQPQHF. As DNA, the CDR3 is TGTGCCACCAGAGATGGAGGGGGGGGCAATCAGCCCCAGCATTTT.

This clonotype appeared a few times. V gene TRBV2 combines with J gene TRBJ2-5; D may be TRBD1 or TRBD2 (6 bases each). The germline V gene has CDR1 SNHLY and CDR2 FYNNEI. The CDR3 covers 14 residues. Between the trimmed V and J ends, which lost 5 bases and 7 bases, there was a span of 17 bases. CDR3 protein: CASSYGGGPGTQYF. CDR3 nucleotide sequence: TGTGCCAGCAGTTACGGGGGCGGCCCGGGGACCCAGTACTTC. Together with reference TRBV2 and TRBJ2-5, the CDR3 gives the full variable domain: EPEVTQTPSHQVTQMGQEVILRCVPISNHLYFYWYRQILGQKVEFLVSFYNNEISEKSEIFDDQFSVERPDGSNFTLKIRSTKLEDSAMYFCASSYGGGPGTQYFGPGTRLLVL.

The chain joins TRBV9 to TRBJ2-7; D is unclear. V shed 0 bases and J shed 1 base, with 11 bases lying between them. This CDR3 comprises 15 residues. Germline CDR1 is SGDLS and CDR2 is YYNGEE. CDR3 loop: CASSVGPMSSYEQYF. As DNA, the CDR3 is TGTGCCAGCAGCGTAGGGCCAATGTCATCCTACGAGCAGTACTTC.

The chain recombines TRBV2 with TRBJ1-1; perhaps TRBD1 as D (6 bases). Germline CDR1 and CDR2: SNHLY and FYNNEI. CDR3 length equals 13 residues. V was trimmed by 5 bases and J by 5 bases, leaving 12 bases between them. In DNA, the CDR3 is TGTGCCAGCAGTACGAAACAGGGAACTGAAGCTTTCTTT. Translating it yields CASSTKQGTEAFF. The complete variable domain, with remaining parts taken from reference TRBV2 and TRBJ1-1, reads EPEVTQTPSHQVTQMGQEVILRCVPISNHLYFYWYRQILGQKVEFLVSFYNNEISEKSEIFDDQFSVERPDGSNFTLKIRSTKLEDSAMYFCASSTKQGTEAFFGQGTRLTVV.